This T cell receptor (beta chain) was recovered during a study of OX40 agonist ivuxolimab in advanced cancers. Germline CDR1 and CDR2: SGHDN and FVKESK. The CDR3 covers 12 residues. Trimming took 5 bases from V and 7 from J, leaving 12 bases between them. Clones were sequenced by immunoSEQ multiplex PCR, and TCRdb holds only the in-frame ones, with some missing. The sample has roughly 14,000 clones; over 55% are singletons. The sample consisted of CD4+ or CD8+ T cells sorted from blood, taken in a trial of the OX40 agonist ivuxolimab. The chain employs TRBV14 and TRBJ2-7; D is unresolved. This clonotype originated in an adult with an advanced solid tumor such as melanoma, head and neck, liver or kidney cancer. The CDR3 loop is CASSEGYLEQYF. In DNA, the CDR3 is TGTGCCAGCAGCGAAGGGTATCTAGAGCAGTACTTC.